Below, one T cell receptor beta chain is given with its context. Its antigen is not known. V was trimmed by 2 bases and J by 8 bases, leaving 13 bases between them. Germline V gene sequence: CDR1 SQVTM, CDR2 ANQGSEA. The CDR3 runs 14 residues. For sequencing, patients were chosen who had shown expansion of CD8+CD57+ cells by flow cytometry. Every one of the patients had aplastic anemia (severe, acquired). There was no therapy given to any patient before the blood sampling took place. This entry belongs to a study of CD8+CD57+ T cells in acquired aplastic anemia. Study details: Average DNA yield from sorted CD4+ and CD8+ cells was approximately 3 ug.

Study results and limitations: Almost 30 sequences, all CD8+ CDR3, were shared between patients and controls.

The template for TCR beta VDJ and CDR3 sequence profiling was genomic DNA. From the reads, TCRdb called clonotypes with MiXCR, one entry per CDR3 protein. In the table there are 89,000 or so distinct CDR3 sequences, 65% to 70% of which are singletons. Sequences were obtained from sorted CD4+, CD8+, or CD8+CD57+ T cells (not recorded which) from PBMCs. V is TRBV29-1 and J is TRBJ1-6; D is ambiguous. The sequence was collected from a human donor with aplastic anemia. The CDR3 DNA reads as TGCAGCGTTGAACCCCTAAGGGAAGATTCACCCCTCCACTTT. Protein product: CSVEPLREDSPLHF.